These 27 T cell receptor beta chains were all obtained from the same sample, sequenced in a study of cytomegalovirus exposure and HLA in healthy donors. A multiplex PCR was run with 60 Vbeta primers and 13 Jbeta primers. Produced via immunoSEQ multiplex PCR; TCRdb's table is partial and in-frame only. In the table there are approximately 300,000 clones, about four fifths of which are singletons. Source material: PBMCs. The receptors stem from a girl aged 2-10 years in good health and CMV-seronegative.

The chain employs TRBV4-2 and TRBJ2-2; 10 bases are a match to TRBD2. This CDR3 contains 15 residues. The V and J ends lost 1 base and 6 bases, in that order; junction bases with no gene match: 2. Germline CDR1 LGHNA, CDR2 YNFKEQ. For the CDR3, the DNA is TGTGCCAGCAGCCAAGGTCTAGCGGGAGCCGGGGAGCTGTTTTTT. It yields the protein CASSQGLAGAGELFF.

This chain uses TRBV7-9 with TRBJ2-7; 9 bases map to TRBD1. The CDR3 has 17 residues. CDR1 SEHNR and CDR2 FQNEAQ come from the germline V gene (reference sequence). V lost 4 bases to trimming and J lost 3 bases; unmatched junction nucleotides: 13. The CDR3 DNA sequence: TGTGCCAGCAGCTCGGGGAACAGGGGGCGCGAGGGCTACGAGCAGTACTTC. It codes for CASSSGNRGREGYEQYF.

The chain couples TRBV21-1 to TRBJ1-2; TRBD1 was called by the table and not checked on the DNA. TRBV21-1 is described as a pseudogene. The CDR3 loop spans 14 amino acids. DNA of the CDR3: TGTGCCAGCAGCCGGAGCGGACAGCTCTATGGCTACACCTTC. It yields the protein CASSRSGQLYGYTF.

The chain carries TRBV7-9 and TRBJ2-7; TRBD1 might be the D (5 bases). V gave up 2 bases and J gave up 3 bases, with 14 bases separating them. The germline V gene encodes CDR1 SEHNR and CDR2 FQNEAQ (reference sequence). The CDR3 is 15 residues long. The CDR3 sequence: CASSLLADRDYEQYF. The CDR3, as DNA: TGTGCCAGCAGCTTATTGGCAGACAGAGACTACGAGCAGTACTTC.

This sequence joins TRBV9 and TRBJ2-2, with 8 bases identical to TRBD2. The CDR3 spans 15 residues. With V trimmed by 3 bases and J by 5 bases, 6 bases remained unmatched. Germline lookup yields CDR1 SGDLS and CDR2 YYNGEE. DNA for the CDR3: TGTGCCAGCAGCGAGCGGACTAGCCCTACCGGGGAGCTGTTTTTT. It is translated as CASSERTSPTGELFF.

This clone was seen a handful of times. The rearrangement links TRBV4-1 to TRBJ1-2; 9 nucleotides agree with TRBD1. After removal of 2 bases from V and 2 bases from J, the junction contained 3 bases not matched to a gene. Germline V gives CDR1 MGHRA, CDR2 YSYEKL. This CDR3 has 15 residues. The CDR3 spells CASSQTGQGNYGYTF. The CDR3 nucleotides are TGCGCCAGCAGCCAAACGGGACAGGGAAACTATGGCTACACCTTC.

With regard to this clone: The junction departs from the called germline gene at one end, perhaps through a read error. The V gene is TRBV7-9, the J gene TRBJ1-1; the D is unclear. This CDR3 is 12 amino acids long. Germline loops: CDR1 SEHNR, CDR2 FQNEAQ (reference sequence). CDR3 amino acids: CSSSLGGPEAFF. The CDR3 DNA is TGTTCCAGCAGCTTAGGAGGGCCTGAAGCTTTCTTT.

For the CDR3, the DNA is TGTGCCAGCAGAGAAGGACAGGGTAGCTACGGCTACACCTTC. It encodes CASREGQGSYGYTF. V usage is TRBV9 and J usage is TRBJ1-2, with TRBD1 matching 8 bases. This CDR3 contains 14 residues. J lost 8 bases, V lost 5 bases, and 11 bases had no gene match. Germline V CDR1 and CDR2: SGDLS, YYNGEE.

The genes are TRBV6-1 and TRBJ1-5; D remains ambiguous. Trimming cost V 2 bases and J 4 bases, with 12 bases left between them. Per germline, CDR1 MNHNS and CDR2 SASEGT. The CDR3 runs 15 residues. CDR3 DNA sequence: TGTGCCAGCAGTGAACGGGCGGGAAAGAATCAGCCCCAGCATTTT. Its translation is CASSERAGKNQPQHF.

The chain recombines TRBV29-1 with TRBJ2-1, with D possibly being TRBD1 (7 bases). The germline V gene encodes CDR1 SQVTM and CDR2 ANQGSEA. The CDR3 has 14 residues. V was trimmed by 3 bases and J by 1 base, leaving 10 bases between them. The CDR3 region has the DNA TGCAGCGTTGACGCGGGACAGTCCTACAATGAGCAGTTCTTC. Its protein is CSVDAGQSYNEQFF.

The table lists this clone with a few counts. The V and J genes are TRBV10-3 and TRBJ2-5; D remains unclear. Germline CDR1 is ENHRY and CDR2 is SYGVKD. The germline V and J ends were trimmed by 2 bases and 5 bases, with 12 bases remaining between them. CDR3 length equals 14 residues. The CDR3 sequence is CAISEVGFQETQYF. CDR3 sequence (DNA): TGTGCCATCAGTGAGGTCGGGTTCCAGGAGACCCAGTACTTC.

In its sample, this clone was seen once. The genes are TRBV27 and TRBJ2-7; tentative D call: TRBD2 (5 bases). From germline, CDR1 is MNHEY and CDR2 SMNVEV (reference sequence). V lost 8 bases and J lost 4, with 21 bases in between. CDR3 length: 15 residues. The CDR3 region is CASAFLFGGDYEQYF. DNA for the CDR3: TGTGCCAGCGCCTTTCTGTTTGGAGGAGATTACGAGCAGTACTTC.

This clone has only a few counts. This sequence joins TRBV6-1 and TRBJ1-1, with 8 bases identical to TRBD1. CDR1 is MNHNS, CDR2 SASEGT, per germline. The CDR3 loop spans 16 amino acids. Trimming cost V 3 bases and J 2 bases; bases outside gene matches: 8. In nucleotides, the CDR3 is TGTGCCAGCAGTGATCCTTCGACAGGGGTCAACACTGAAGCTTTCTTT. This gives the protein CASSDPSTGVNTEAFF.

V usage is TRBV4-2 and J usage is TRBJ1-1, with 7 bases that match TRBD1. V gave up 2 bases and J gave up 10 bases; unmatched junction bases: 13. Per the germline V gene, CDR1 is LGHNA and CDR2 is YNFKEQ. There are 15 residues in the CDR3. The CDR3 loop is CASSQPKGARGAAFF. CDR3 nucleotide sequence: TGTGCCAGCAGCCAACCGAAGGGGGCGCGGGGGGCAGCTTTCTTT.

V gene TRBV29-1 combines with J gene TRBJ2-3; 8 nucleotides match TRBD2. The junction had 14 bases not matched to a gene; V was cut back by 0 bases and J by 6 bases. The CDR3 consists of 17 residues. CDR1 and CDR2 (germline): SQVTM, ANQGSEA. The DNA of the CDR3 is TGCAGCGTTGAAGATCTGCGGACTAGCCGCGCTGGGGATACGCAGTATTTT. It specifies CSVEDLRTSRAGDTQYF.

The CDR3 sequence: CASSGSGTLLGEQFF. In DNA, the CDR3 is TGTGCCAGCAGCGGTAGCGGGACCCTCCTGGGTGAGCAGTTCTTC. V and J are TRBV5-5 and TRBJ2-1; TRBD2 matches at 8 bases. The CDR3 length is 15 residues. After removal of 4 bases from V and 9 bases from J, the junction contained 12 bases not matched to a gene. The germline gives CDR1 SGHKS, CDR2 YYEKEE (reference sequence).

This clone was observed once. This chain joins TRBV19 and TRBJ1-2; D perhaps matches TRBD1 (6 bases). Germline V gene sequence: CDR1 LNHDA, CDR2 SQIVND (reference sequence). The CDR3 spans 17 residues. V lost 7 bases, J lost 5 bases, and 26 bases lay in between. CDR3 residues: CASIGPLFRGTRYGYTF. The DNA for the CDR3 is TGTGCCAGTATTGGCCCATTGTTTAGAGGGACACGTTATGGCTACACCTTC. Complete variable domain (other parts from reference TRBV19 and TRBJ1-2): DGGITQSPKYLFRKEGQNVTLSCEQNLNHDAMYWYRQDPGQGLRLIYYSQIVNDFQKGDIAEGYSVSREKKESFPLTVTSAQKNPTAFYLCASIGPLFRGTRYGYTFGSGTRLTVV.

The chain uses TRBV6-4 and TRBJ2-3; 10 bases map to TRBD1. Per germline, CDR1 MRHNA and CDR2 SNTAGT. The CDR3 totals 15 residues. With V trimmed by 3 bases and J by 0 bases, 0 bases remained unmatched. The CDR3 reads CASSETGGSTDTQYF. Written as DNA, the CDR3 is TGTGCCAGCAGTGAGACAGGGGGCAGCACAGATACGCAGTATTTT.

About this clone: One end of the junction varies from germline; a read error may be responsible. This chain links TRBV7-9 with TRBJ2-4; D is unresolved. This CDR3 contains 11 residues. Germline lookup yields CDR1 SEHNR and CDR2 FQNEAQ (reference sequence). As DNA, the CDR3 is TGTTCCAGCAGCCCAGGCTACATTCAGTACTTC. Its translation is CSSSPGYIQYF.

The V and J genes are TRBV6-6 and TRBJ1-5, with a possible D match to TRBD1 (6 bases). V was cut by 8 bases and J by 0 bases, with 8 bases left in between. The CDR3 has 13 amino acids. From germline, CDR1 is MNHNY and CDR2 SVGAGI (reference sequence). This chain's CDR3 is CASGQYSNQPQHF. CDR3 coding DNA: TGTGCCAGCGGACAGTATAGCAATCAGCCCCAGCATTTT.

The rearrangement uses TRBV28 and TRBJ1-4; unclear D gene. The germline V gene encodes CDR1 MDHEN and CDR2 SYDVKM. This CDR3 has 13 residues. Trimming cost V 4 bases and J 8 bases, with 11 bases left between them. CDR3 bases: TGTGCCAGCAGTTATCGGGGAGAAGAAAAACTGTTTTTT. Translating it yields CASSYRGEEKLFF.

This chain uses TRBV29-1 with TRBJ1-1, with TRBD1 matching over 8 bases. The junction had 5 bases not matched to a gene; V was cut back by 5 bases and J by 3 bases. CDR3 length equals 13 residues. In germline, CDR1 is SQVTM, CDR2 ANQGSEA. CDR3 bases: TGCAGCGTTCTGGAGACAGGGGACACTGAAGCTTTCTTT. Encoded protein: CSVLETGDTEAFF.

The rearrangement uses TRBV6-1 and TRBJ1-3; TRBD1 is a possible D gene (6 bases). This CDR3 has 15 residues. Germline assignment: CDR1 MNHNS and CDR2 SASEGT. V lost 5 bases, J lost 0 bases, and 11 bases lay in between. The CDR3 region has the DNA TGTGCCAGCAGTTTCGGACAGATCTCTGGAAACACCATATATTTT. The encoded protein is CASSFGQISGNTIYF.

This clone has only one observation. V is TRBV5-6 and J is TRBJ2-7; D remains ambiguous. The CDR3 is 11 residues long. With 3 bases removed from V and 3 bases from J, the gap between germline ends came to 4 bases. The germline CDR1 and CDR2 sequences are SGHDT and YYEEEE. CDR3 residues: CASSSIYEQYF. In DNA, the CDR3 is TGTGCCAGCAGCTCTATCTACGAGCAGTACTTC.

The CDR3, as DNA: TGTGCCAGCAGCTTAGGGGGTTGGGGACAGGGTTATGAGCAGTTCTTC. This codes for CASSLGGWGQGYEQFF. The genes are TRBV7-9 and TRBJ2-1; 9 bases align to TRBD1. J lost 8 bases, V lost 1 base, and 9 bases had no gene match. The CDR3 is 16 amino acids. Germline assignment: CDR1 SEHNR and CDR2 FQNEAQ (reference sequence). The full variable domain, rest sourced from reference TRBV7-9 and TRBJ2-1, is DTGVSQNPRHKITKRGQNVTFRCDPISEHNRLYWYRQTLGQGPEFLTYFQNEAQLEKSRLLSDRFSAERPKGSFSTLEIQRTEQGDSAMYLCASSLGGWGQGYEQFFGPGTRLTVL.

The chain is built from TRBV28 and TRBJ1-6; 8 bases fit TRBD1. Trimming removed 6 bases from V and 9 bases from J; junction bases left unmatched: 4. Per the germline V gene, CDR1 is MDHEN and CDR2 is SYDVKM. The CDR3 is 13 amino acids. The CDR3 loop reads CASRTGAGSPLHF. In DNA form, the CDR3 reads TGTGCCAGCAGGACAGGGGCCGGTTCACCCCTCCACTTT. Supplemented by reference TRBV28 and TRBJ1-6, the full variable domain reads DVKVTQSSRYLVKRTGEKVFLECVQDMDHENMFWYRQDPGLGLRLIYFSYDVKMKEKGDIPEGYSVSREKKERFSLILESASTNQTSMYLCASRTGAGSPLHFGNGTRLTVT.

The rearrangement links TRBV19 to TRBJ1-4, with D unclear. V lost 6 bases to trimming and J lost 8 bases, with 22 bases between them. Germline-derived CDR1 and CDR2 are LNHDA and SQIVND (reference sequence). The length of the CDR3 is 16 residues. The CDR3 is CASSGARSYWSEKLFF. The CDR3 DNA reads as TGTGCCAGTAGCGGAGCGAGGTCATATTGGTCCGAAAAACTGTTTTTT.